Each of the 13 T cell receptor beta chains below was sequenced from the same sample in a study of OX40 agonist ivuxolimab in advanced cancers. Data came from immunoSEQ multiplex PCR; TCRdb stores just in-frame clones and leaves some out. Seen here are about 160,000 clones, approximately 94% observed once, and the top ten hold about 0.31%. Specimen: CD4+ or CD8+ T cells sorted from blood, collected in a trial of the OX40 agonist ivuxolimab. Source of these receptors: an adult with an advanced solid tumor such as melanoma, head and neck, liver or kidney cancer.

Turning to this clone: An end of the junction does not agree with germline; a read error may underlie this. The chain uses TRBV5-4 and TRBJ2-7, with 7 bases fitting TRBD1. The CDR3 contains 16 residues. The germline V gene has CDR1 SGHNT and CDR2 YYREEE (reference sequence). DNA for the CDR3: TGCGCCAGCAGCCAAGGCGCGACCCGGGACAGCTACGAGCAGTACTTC. It translates to CASSQGATRDSYEQYF.

This chain links TRBV28 with TRBJ2-3; 9 positions match TRBD1. Germline CDR1 and CDR2: MDHEN and SYDVKM. There are 14 residues in the CDR3. V dropped 10 bases and J dropped 4; count of bases not matched to a gene: 9. This CDR3 is CATHGQGWSDTQYF. The CDR3 DNA is TGTGCCACCCACGGACAGGGGTGGTCAGATACGCAGTATTTT.

The chain joins TRBV12-5 to TRBJ2-7; weak D call: TRBD1 (6 bases). The ends were cut back, 4 bases at V and 0 bases at J, with 13 bases in the middle. This CDR3 is built from 15 residues. Germline V CDR1 and CDR2: LGHNT, FRNRAP. The CDR3 sequence: CASGYGQGGSYEQYF. In DNA, the CDR3 is TGTGCTAGTGGTTACGGACAAGGGGGCTCCTACGAGCAGTACTTC.

The gene calls are TRBV28 and TRBJ2-2; TRBD1 or TRBD2 may be the D gene (5 bases each). V lost 6 bases and J lost 6, with 17 bases in between. The CDR3 loop spans 15 amino acids. The germline V gene has CDR1 MDHEN and CDR2 SYDVKM. Here the CDR3 reads CASSPYRGLAGELFF. CDR3 in DNA: TGTGCCAGCAGCCCCTACCGGGGCTTAGCCGGGGAGCTGTTTTTT.

This chain links TRBV6-5 with TRBJ1-5; 7 bases match TRBD1. This CDR3 contains 15 residues. From germline, CDR1 is MNHEY and CDR2 SVGAGI. V lost 6 bases to trimming and J lost 0 bases; unmatched junction nucleotides: 5. The CDR3 here is CASSRDSYSNQPQHF. The CDR3 bases are TGTGCCAGCAGCCGGGACAGTTATAGCAATCAGCCCCAGCATTTT.

The V gene is TRBV5-6, the J gene TRBJ1-3; D gene ambiguous. CDR3 length: 13 amino acids. Deletions cut 2 bases from V and 8 bases from J, with 11 bases between. Per the germline V gene, CDR1 is SGHDT and CDR2 is YYEEEE. CDR3 residues: CASSFGGMHTIYF. Written as DNA, the CDR3 is TGTGCCAGCAGCTTTGGCGGGATGCACACCATATATTTT. The full variable domain, in which reference TRBV5-6 and TRBJ1-3 provide the parts outside the CDR3, is DAGVTQSPTHLIKTRGQQVTLRCSPKSGHDTVSWYQQALGQGPQFIFQYYEEEERQRGNFPDRFSGHQFPNYSSELNVNALLLGDSALYLCASSFGGMHTIYFGEGSWLTVV.

The chain uses TRBV19 and TRBJ1-3, with D unclear. CDR1 and CDR2 (germline): LNHDA, SQIVND (reference sequence). This CDR3 is 15 amino acids long. Trimming left V 3 bases short and J 2 bases short, with 11 bases between. The DNA of the CDR3 is TGTGCCAGTAGTATTTCATCAGTCGCTGGAAACACCATATATTTT. It yields the protein CASSISSVAGNTIYF.

This chain joins TRBV7-9 and TRBJ2-7; the D gene could be TRBD1 or TRBD2 (5 bases each). The CDR3 runs to 15 residues. V was cut by 3 bases and J by 0 bases, with 12 bases left in between. CDR1 SEHNR and CDR2 FQNEAQ come from the germline V gene (reference sequence). The CDR3 is CASSLAGASSYEQYF. CDR3 coding DNA: TGTGCCAGCAGCTTGGCCGGGGCGAGCTCCTACGAGCAGTACTTC.

J is TRBJ2-1 and V is TRBV4-3, with D perhaps matching TRBD2 (6 bases). V was pared by 3 bases and J by 2 bases, with 11 bases between. The CDR3 spans 15 residues. CDR1 is LGHNA, CDR2 YSLEER, per germline. The CDR3 region has the DNA TGCGCCAGCAGCCACGGGAGCCAGCCCTACAATGAGCAGTTCTTC. Its protein product is CASSHGSQPYNEQFF.

The rearrangement uses TRBV5-1 and TRBJ1-1; D is unresolved. Between the trimmed V and J ends, which lost 6 bases and 1 base, there was a span of 13 bases. Germline CDR1 is SGHRS and CDR2 is YFSETQ. CDR3 length equals 14 residues. CDR3 loop: CASTSDGGNTEAFF. The CDR3 DNA is TGCGCCAGCACATCGGACGGTGGGAACACTGAAGCTTTCTTT.

A word on this clone: The identical CDR3 is also encoded by other nucleotide sequences in the sample. The chain combines TRBV7-2 with TRBJ2-5; D remains ambiguous. V was shortened by 4 bases and J by 1 base, with 1 base between the two germline ends. The germline V gene encodes CDR1 SGHTA and CDR2 FQGNSA. This CDR3 is built from 11 residues. DNA of the CDR3: TGTGCCAGCAGCTCCCAAGAGACCCAGTACTTC. Translation gives CASSSQETQYF.

The rearrangement joins TRBV11-3 to TRBJ1-6; 7 positions match TRBD1. Germline values: CDR1 SGHNT, CDR2 YENEEA. V lost 5 bases to trimming and J lost 6 bases; unmatched junction nucleotides: 4. The CDR3 spans 14 residues. The CDR3 spells CASSRDSLNSPLHF. The CDR3 DNA sequence: TGTGCCAGCAGCAGGGACAGCCTTAATTCACCCCTCCACTTT. Variable domain in full (rest from reference TRBV11-3 and TRBJ1-6): EAGVVQSPRYKIIEKKQPVAFWCNPISGHNTLYWYLQNLGQGPELLIRYENEEAVDDSQLPKDRFSAERLKGVDSTLKIQPAELGDSAVYLCASSRDSLNSPLHFGNGTRLTVT.

This chain uses TRBV18 with TRBJ1-3; D might be TRBD1 (6 bases). The germline CDR1 and CDR2 sequences are KGHSH and LQKENI. The CDR3 is made up of 16 amino acids. Trimming removed 6 bases from V and 4 bases from J, with 19 bases in between. CDR3 nucleotides: TGTGCCAGCTCTCCCAACAGGGCCTTCGGGGGAAACACCATATATTTT. Translated: CASSPNRAFGGNTIYF. Together with reference TRBV18 and TRBJ1-3, the CDR3 gives the full variable domain: NAGVMQNPRHLVRRRGQEARLRCSPMKGHSHVYWYRQLPEEGLKFMVYLQKENIIDESGMPKERFSAEFPKEGPSILRIQQVVRGDSAAYFCASSPNRAFGGNTIYFGEGSWLTVV.